The rows below give T cell receptor beta chains drawn from one sample of a study of identical twins. Via MiXCR, TCRdb re-called the 5' RACE reads, giving one row per CDR3 protein. The top ten hold roughly 12% of the sample, which has 410,000 or so distinct CDR3 sequences, about 18% seen once. What was sequenced was naive T cells sorted from blood. These receptors were obtained from a man in his fifties or sixties in good health. The CDR3 runs from the conserved cysteine through the conserved F or W. Each record gives: clone size, D gene, J gene, V gene, CDR3 protein, CDR3 DNA. A D gene is named only where the DNA matches it firmly. Only part of the rows carry a size: once, few, many, or a class if the clone is expanded.

- - TRBJ2-5 TRBV5-6 CASSFTGGETQYF TGTGCCAGCAGCTTCACCGGCGGAGAGACCCAGTACTTC
few - TRBJ1-2 TRBV6-2/TRBV6-3 CASAMTAPSYGYTF TGTGCCAGCGCCATGACAGCACCTTCTTACGGCTACACCTTC
few - TRBJ1-1 TRBV29-1 CSAERGSGNTEAFF TGCAGCGCCGAACGAGGGAGCGGGAACACTGAAGCTTTCTTT
many - TRBJ1-6 TRBV6-1 CASRVTGNDNSPLHF TGTGCCAGCAGAGTTACAGGGAACGATAATTCACCCCTCCACTTT
many - TRBJ2-2 TRBV28 CASSSTSSYTGELFF TGTGCCAGCAGTTCGACTAGTTCGTACACCGGGGAGCTGTTTTTT
many TRBD2 TRBJ2-2 TRBV5-1 CASSYQITSAGELFF TGCGCCAGCAGTTATCAGATAACTAGCGCTGGGGAGCTGTTTTTT
- - TRBJ1-4 TRBV10-3 CAIGREADEKLFF TGTGCCATCGGCAGGGAGGCGGATGAAAAACTGTTTTTT
many - TRBJ1-2 TRBV5-1 CASSLSGGDYGYTF TGCGCCAGCAGCTTGTCCGGGGGCGACTATGGCTACACCTTC
few - TRBJ2-1 TRBV4-1 CASSHRYYNEQFF TGCGCCAGCAGCCATCGATATTACAATGAGCAGTTCTTC
few - TRBJ1-2 TRBV6-5 CASSYGQFNYGYTF TGTGCCAGCAGTTACGGACAGTTTAACTATGGCTACACCTTC
- TRBD2 TRBJ2-1 TRBV5-1 CASSLASGGVHEQFF TGCGCCAGCAGCTTGGCAAGCGGGGGGGTCCATGAGCAGTTCTTC
once TRBD1 TRBJ1-1 TRBV10-1 CASSRTGDRTEAFF TGCGCCAGCAGTAGGACAGGGGATAGGACTGAAGCTTTCTTT
- TRBD2 TRBJ2-1 TRBV4-1 CASSQETGGDWNEQFF TGCGCCAGCAGCCAAGAAACCGGGGGGGACTGGAACGAGCAGTTCTTC
many - TRBJ1-1 TRBV20-1 CSETLGYNEAFF TGCAGTGAGACCCTGGGTTATAATGAAGCTTTCTTT
- TRBD2 TRBJ2-7 TRBV28 CASSLYPSGSYEQYF TGTGCCAGCAGTTTATATCCCAGCGGGAGCTACGAGCAGTACTTC
- - TRBJ1-2 TRBV7-2 CASSAVGANYGYTF TGTGCCAGCAGCGCAGTAGGGGCTAACTATGGCTACACCTTC